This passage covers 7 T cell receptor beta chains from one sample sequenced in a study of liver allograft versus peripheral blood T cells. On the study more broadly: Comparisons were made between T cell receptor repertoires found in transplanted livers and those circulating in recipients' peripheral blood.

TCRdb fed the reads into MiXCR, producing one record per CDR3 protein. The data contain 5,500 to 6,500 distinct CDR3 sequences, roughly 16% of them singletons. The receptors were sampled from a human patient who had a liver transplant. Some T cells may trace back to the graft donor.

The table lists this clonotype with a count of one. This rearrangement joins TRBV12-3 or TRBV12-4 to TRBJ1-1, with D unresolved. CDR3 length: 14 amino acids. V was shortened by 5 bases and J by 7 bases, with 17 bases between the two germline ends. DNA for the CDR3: TGTGCCAGCAGTCTCGGTTCGGGTTTAGTTGAAGCTTTCTTT. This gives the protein CASSLGSGLVEAFF.

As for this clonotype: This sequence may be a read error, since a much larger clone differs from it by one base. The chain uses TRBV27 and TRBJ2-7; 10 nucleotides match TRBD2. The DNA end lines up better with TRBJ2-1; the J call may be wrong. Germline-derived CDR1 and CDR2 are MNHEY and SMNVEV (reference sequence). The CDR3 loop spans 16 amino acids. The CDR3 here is CASSLAGLATTYEQFF. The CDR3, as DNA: TGTGCCAGCAGTTTAGCGGGACTAGCGACCACCTACGAGCAGTTCTTC.

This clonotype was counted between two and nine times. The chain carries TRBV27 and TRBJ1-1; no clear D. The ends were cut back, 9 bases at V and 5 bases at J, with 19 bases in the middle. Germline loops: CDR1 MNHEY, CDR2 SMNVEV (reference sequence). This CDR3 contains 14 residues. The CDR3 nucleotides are TGTGCCAGTTCGCCCTGGCGGGGTTCTACTGAAGCTTTCTTT. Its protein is CASSPWRGSTEAFF.

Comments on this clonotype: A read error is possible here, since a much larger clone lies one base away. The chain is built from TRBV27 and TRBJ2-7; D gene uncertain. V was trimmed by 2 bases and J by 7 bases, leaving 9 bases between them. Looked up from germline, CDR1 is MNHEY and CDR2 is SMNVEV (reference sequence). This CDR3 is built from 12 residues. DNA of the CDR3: TGTGCCAGCAGTTTAATAGGGAATGAGCAGTACTTC. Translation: CASSLIGNEQYF.

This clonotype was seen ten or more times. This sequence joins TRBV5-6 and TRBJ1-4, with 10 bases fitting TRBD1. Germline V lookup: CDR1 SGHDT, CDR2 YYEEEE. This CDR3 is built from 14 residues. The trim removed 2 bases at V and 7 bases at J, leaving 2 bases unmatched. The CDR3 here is CASSFGTGAEKLFF. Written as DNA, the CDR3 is TGTGCCAGCAGCTTCGGGACAGGGGCTGAAAAACTGTTTTTT.

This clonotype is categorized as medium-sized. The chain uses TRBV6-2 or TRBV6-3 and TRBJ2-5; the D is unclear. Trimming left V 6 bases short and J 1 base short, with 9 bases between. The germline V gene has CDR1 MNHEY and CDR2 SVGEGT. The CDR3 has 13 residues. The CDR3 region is CASSSNLQETQYF. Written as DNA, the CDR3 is TGTGCCAGCAGCTCCAACCTCCAAGAGACCCAGTACTTC.

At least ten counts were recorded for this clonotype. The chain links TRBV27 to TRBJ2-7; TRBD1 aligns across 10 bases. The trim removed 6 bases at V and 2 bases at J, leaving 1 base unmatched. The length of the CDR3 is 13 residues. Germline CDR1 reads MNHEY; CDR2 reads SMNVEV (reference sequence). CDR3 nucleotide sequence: TGTGCCAGCAGGGGGACAGGGGCCTACGAGCAGTACTTC. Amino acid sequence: CASRGTGAYEQYF.